What follows are 16 T cell receptor beta chains derived from one specimen sequenced in a study of blood T cells in healthy people across ages. A second 7 to 11 cycle PCR used barcoded and J-beta primers. TCRdb reanalysed the 5' RACE reads using MiXCR and keeps one entry per CDR3 protein. The sample has about 1.5 million distinct CDR3 sequences, approximately 43% seen once. Specimen: blood. The origin of the receptors is a woman aged 18-29 years in good health.

This clonotype has only a few counts. The rearrangement links TRBV6-1 to TRBJ2-5, with D tentatively TRBD1 or TRBD2 (5 bases each). There are 13 residues in the CDR3. CDR1 is MNHNS, CDR2 SASEGT, per germline. The DNA for the CDR3 is TGTTCCGTAACCGGGACCCGAACCCATGAGCAGTACTTC. As protein: CSVTGTRTHEQYF.

V usage is TRBV7-2 and J usage is TRBJ1-2; 8 bases agree with TRBD1. The CDR3 loop spans 15 amino acids. In germline, CDR1 is SGHTA, CDR2 FQGNSA. Trimming took 5 bases from V and 8 from J; bases not matched to a gene: 13. The CDR3 DNA reads as TGTGCCAGCAGCCCAAGACAGGGGAGTCTGGGGGGCTACACCTTC. This sequence encodes CASSPRQGSLGGYTF.

The V and J genes are TRBV27 and TRBJ1-2; 7 bases agree with TRBD1. V shed 7 bases and J 7 bases; nucleotides not matched to a gene: 21. CDR1 and CDR2 from the germline V gene are MNHEY and SMNVEV (reference sequence). The CDR3 has 17 amino acids. The CDR3 protein is CASKDQADRPHGGGYTF. CDR3 coding DNA: TGTGCCAGCAAAGACCAGGCGGACAGGCCTCATGGCGGTGGCTACACCTTC.

This rearrangement joins TRBV5-8 to TRBJ2-5; 7 bases are shared with TRBD1. TRBJ2-7 matches the DNA end more closely, so the J call is doubtful. The CDR3 extends over 15 amino acids. CDR1 is SGHTS and CDR2 is YDEGEE in the germline V gene. The CDR3: CASSRRDSLGYEQYF. The CDR3 coding sequence is TGTGCCAGCAGCAGACGGGACAGCTTGGGGTACGAGCAGTACTTC.

The chain combines TRBV18 with TRBJ1-3, with D tentatively TRBD1 (5 bases). The CDR3 extends over 15 amino acids. V was pared by 6 bases and J by 0 bases, with 12 bases between. The germline CDR1 and CDR2 sequences are KGHSH and LQKENI. In nucleotides, the CDR3 is TGTGCCAGCTCGCGACAGCAGAGCTCTGGAAACACCATATATTTT. Amino acids: CASSRQQSSGNTIYF. Variable domain in full (rest from reference TRBV18 and TRBJ1-3): NAGVMQNPRHLVRRRGQEARLRCSPMKGHSHVYWYRQLPEEGLKFMVYLQKENIIDESGMPKERFSAEFPKEGPSILRIQQVVRGDSAAYFCASSRQQSSGNTIYFGEGSWLTVV.

The V gene is TRBV13, the J gene TRBJ2-1; the match to TRBD1 covers 8 bases. The germline V gene has CDR1 PRHDT and CDR2 FYEKMQ (reference sequence). J lost 5 bases, V lost 0 bases, and 6 bases had no gene match. The CDR3 is made up of 16 amino acids. The CDR3: CASSLGGQVLDNEQFF. Here the CDR3 DNA reads TGTGCCAGCAGCTTAGGGGGACAGGTCTTGGACAATGAGCAGTTCTTC.

Of note for this clonotype: This clone may be a read error of a much larger clone one base away. The chain carries TRBV12-3 or TRBV12-4 and TRBJ2-7; TRBD2 matches at 8 bases. V shed 6 bases and J 2 bases; nucleotides not matched to a gene: 3. The CDR3 totals 13 residues. CDR3 in DNA: TGTGCCAGCAGGCCGGGACTAGCCTACGAGCAGTACTTC. Its protein product is CASRPGLAYEQYF.

The chain recombines TRBV27 with TRBJ1-1; D not resolved. The CDR3 totals 15 residues. V dropped 2 bases and J dropped 0 bases, with 10 bases sitting between them. The germline V gene encodes CDR1 MNHEY and CDR2 SMNVEV (reference sequence). The DNA of the CDR3 is TGTGCCAGCAGTTTAAGCAGACACCTGAACACTGAAGCTTTCTTT. Its translation: CASSLSRHLNTEAFF.

The chain couples TRBV12-3 or TRBV12-4 to TRBJ2-7; D is undetermined. Trimming removed 3 bases at V and 2 bases at J, with 11 bases between. CDR3 length equals 14 residues. The CDR3: CASSLGLTAYEQYF. The CDR3 nucleotides read TGTGCCAGCAGTTTGGGCCTTACCGCCTACGAGCAGTACTTC.

The chain uses TRBV25-1 and TRBJ1-2; D uncertain. Germline V gene data show CDR1 as MGHDK and CDR2 as SYGVNS. The V end lost 7 bases, the J end lost 3 bases, and 12 bases lay between the germline ends. The CDR3 consists of 13 residues. The chain's CDR3 is CASTPSGDYGYTF. CDR3 bases: TGTGCCAGCACCCCGAGCGGGGACTATGGCTACACCTTC.

The V call is TRBV12-5, the J call TRBJ2-5; TRBD2 matches 8 bases. CDR3 size: 18 residues. Trimming cost V 0 bases and J 0 bases; bases outside gene matches: 9. Germline assignment: CDR1 LGHNT and CDR2 FRNRAP. The CDR3 reads CASGLVHRGGTNQETQYF. The CDR3, as DNA: TGTGCTAGTGGTTTGGTACACCGGGGGGGGACCAACCAAGAGACCCAGTACTTC.

V gene TRBV21-1 combines with J gene TRBJ1-5. TRBV21-1 is a pseudogene. The CDR3 length is 15 residues. CDR3 in amino acids: CASSKGLDSNQPQHF. The CDR3 DNA reads as TGTGCCAGCAGCAAAGGGCTGGATAGCAATCAGCCCCAGCATTTT.

The J gene is TRBJ1-6, the V gene TRBV9; 8 bases match TRBD1. Germline V gene sequence: CDR1 SGDLS, CDR2 YYNGEE. CDR3 length: 15 amino acids. Trimming removed 3 bases from V and 9 bases from J; junction bases left unmatched: 8. The CDR3 nucleotides are TGTGCCAGCAGCGCAGCAGGGGGCTTTCTTTCACCCCTCCACTTT. It yields the protein CASSAAGGFLSPLHF. Full variable domain (outside the CDR3, taken from reference TRBV9 and TRBJ1-6): DSGVTQTPKHLITATGQRVTLRCSPRSGDLSVYWYQQSLDQGLQFLIQYYNGEERAKGNILERFSAQQFPDLHSELNLSSLELGDSALYFCASSAAGGFLSPLHFGNGTRLTVT.

The sample holds a few counts of this clonotype. This rearrangement joins TRBV6-6 to TRBJ2-4; D possibly corresponds to TRBD1 (6 bases). With the DNA end fitting TRBJ2-7 better, the J assignment may be wrong. Germline assignment: CDR1 MNHNY and CDR2 SVGAGI (reference sequence). The CDR3 extends over 13 amino acids. CDR3 residues: CASSLTTGLEQYF. In DNA form, the CDR3 reads TGTGCCAGCAGTTTGACCACAGGGCTCGAGCAGTACTTC.

The table lists this clonotype with a few counts. This sequence joins TRBV28 and TRBJ2-7; a weak D match, TRBD1 (6 bases). The CDR3 covers 14 residues. Germline values: CDR1 MDHEN, CDR2 SYDVKM. V lost 5 bases, J lost 1 base, and 12 bases lay in between. CDR3 in amino acids: CASSIRQASYEQYF. In nucleotides, the CDR3 is TGTGCCAGCAGTATCAGACAGGCTTCCTACGAGCAGTACTTC.

This clonotype appeared a few times. V usage is TRBV9 and J usage is TRBJ1-4; 7 bases agree with TRBD1. The germline CDR1 and CDR2 sequences are SGDLS and YYNGEE. Losses at the gene ends were 0 bases for V and 7 bases for J; bases not matched to a gene: 9. The CDR3 totals 16 residues. CDR3 protein: CASSVARQGGSEKLFF. In DNA, the CDR3 is TGTGCCAGCAGCGTAGCTCGACAAGGGGGCAGTGAAAAACTGTTTTTT.